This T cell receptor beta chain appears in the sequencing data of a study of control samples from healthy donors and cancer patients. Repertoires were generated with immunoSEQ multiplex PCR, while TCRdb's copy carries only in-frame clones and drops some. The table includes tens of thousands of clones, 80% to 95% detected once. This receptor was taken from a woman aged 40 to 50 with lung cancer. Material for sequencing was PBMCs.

CDR3 sequence: CAWSVPAGNNYGYTF. DNA of the CDR3: TGTGCCTGGAGTGTACCGGCAGGGAATAACTATGGCTACACCTTC. The rearrangement links TRBV30 to TRBJ1-2, with D tentatively TRBD1 (5 bases). The V gene lost 0 bases and the J gene lost 1 base, with 12 bases spanning the gap. The CDR3 loop spans 15 amino acids. Germline values: CDR1 GTSNPN, CDR2 SVGIG (reference sequence).